The T cell receptor (beta chain) described here comes from a study of tumor-infiltrating lymphocytes in primary liver carcinoma. With 500 to 650 ng total RNA as template and a constant-region primer, TCR beta cDNA was made. Library construction for TCR beta comprised three nested multiplex PCR rounds performed with slightly modified ARM-PCR. For approximately 10 cycles apiece, the opening two PCR rounds ran with TRBV1-TRBV30 forward primers and a C-beta reverse primer. TCRdb called the multiplex PCR reads again in MiXCR, with one record for every CDR3 protein. The sample yields approximately 100,000 distinct CDR3 sequences, around 73% seen once. Study outcomes and limitations: Tumor top-250-clone fraction significantly exceeded that of blood (p = 0.039). For tumor-adjacent and tumor-blood pairs, overlap was less than that seen for tumor region pairs.

Comment on this clonotype: Its antigen remains unknown.

From unsorted bulk tissue weighing about 18-30 mg, DNA and RNA were co-extracted. Patients were treatment-naive with chronic HBV infection. This CDR3 has 16 residues. Per germline, CDR1 MNHNS and CDR2 SASEGT. The germline V and J ends were trimmed by 9 bases and 1 base, with 18 bases remaining between them. The clonotype originates from a woman aged 55-69 years with primary liver carcinoma and hepatitis B virus infection. The sequencing sample was made of liver tumor tissue from sampling region 2. Stated subset: tumor region T2, inferior pole. J is TRBJ2-2 and V is TRBV6-1; D may be TRBD1 (6 bases). In nucleotides, the CDR3 is TGTGCCAGGAACCCAAAGAGGACAGTGAACACCGGGGAGCTGTTTTTT. Protein sequence: CARNPKRTVNTGELFF.